This T cell receptor beta chain was sequenced for a study of identical twins. In every case, the donor was a healthy Caucasian. Deletions cut 6 bases from V and 4 bases from J, with 9 bases between. Germline CDR1 and CDR2: SNHLY and FYNNEI. There are 13 residues in the CDR3. Overall study findings and caveats: Beta clonotypes that were abundant in cord blood contained fewer insertions, a pattern absent from memory repertoires.

Template switching added a universal primer site, and cDNA bore unique molecular identifiers. In TCRdb, the 5' RACE reads were re-called with MiXCR into one record per CDR3 protein. This sample yields 200,000 to 250,000 distinct CDR3 sequences, of which 7.5% are seen a single time; less than 2% belongs to the top ten. On this clonotype itself: Its antigen remains unknown.

This same sample was also taken into another study, of yellow fever vaccine responses in identical twins. From that report: Among the twins, the vaccine T cell response reportedly seemed partly convergent and partly personalized.

The sequence derives from a woman between 18 and 29 years old in good health. Sequenced: memory (CD45RO+) T cells sorted from blood. V usage is TRBV2 and J usage is TRBJ2-2; D possibly matches TRBD1 or TRBD2 (5 bases each). The CDR3 reads CASRGRFTGELFF. In DNA form, the CDR3 reads TGTGCCAGCAGGGGACGGTTCACCGGGGAGCTGTTTTTT.